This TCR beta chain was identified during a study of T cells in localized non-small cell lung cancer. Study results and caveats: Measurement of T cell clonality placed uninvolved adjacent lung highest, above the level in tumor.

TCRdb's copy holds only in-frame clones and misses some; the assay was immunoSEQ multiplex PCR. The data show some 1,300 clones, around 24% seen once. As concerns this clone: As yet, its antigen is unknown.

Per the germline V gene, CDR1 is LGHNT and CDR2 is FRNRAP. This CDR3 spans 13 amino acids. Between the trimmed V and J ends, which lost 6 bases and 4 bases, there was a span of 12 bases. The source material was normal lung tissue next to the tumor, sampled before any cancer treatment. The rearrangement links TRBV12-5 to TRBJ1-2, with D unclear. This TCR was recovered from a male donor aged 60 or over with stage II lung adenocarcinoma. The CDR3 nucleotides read TGTGCTAGTGGCTCCCCCCCCGTCTATGGCTACACCTTC. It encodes CASGSPPVYGYTF. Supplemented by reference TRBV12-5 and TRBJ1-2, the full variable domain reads DARVTQTPRHKVTEMGQEVTMRCQPILGHNTVFWYRQTMMQGLELLAYFRNRAPLDDSGMPKDRFSAEMPDATLATLKIQPSEPRDSAVYFCASGSPPVYGYTFGSGTRLTVV.